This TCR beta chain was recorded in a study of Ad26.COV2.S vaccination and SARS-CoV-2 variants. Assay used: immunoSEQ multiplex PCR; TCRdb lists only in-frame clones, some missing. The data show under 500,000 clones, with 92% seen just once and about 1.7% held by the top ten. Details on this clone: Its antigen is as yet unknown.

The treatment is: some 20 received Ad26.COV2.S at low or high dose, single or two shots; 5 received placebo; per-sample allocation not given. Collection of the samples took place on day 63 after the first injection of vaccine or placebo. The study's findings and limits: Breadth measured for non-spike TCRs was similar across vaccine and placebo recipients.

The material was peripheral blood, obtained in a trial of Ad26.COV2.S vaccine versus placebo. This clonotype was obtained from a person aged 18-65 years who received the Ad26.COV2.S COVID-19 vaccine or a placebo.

The DNA of the CDR3 is TGTGCCAGCAGTACAAACTCGGGACAGCGCTCCTACAATGAGCAGTTCTTC. Protein sequence: CASSTNSGQRSYNEQFF. This chain joins TRBV27 and TRBJ2-1; 7 bases line up with TRBD1. Trimming removed 5 bases from V and 0 bases from J; junction bases left unmatched: 10. The CDR3 totals 17 residues. Germline V gives CDR1 MNHEY, CDR2 SMNVEV (reference sequence).